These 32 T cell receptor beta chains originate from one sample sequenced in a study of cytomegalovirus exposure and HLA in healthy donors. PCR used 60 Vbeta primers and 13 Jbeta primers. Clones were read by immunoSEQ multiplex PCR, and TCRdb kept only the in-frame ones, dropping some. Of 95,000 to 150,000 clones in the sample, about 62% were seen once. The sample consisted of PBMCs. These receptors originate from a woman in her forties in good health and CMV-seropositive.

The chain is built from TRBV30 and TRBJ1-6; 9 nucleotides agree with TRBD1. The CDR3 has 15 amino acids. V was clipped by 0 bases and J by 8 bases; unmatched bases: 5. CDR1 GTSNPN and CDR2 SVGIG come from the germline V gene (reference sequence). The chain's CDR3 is CAWSVSQGADSPLHF. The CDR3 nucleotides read TGTGCCTGGAGTGTATCACAGGGGGCGGATTCACCCCTCCACTTT.

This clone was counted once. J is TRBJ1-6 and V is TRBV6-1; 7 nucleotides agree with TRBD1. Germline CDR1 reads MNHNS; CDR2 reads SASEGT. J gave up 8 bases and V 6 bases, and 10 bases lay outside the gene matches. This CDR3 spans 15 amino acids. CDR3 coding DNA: TGTGCCAGCAGCCCAAGGGGGGACAGCTATTCACCCCTCCACTTT. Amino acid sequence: CASSPRGDSYSPLHF.

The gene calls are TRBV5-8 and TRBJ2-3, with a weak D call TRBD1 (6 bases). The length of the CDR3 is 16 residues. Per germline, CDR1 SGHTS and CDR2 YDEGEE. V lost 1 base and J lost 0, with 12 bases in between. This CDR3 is CASSLNTGHSTDTQYF. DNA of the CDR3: TGTGCCAGCAGCTTGAACACAGGGCATAGCACAGATACGCAGTATTTT.

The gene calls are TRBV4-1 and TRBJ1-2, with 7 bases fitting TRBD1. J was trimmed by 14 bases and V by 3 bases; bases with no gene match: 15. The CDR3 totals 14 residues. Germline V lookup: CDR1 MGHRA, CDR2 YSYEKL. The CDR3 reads CASSQEGAVSRGTF. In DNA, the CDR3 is TGCGCCAGCAGCCAGGAGGGGGCCGTCTCTAGGGGGACCTTC.

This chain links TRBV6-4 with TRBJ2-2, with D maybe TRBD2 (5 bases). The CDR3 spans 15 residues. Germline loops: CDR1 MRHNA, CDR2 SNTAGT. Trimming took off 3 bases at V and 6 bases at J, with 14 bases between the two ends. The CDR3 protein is CASSETWKGAGELFF. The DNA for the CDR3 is TGTGCCAGCAGTGAAACTTGGAAGGGAGCCGGGGAGCTGTTTTTT.

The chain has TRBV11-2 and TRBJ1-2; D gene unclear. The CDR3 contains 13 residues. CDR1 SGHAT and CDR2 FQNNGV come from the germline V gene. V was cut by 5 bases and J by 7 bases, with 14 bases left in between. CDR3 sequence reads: CASSPLTERGYTF. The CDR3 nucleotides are TGTGCCAGCAGCCCCCTCACCGAGCGTGGCTACACCTTC.

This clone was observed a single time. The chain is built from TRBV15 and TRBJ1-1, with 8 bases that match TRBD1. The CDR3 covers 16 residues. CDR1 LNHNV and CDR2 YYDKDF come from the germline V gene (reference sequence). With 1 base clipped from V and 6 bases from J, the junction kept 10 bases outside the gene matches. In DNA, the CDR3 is TGTGCCACCAGCAGAGTGCAGGGGGCTAGTGTAGCTGAAGCTTTCTTT. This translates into CATSRVQGASVAEAFF.

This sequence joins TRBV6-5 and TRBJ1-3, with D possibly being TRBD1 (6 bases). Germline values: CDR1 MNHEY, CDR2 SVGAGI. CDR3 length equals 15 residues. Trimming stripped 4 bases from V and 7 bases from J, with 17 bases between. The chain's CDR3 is CASSSTGQAQNTIYF. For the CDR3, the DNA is TGTGCCAGCAGTTCCACAGGGCAGGCACAGAACACCATATATTTT.

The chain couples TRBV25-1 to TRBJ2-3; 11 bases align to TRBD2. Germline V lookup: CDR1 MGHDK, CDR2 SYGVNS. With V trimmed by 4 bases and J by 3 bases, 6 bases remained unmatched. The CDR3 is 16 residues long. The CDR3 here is CASSGLTSGATDTQYF. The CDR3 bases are TGTGCCAGCAGTGGACTGACTAGCGGGGCAACAGATACGCAGTATTTT.

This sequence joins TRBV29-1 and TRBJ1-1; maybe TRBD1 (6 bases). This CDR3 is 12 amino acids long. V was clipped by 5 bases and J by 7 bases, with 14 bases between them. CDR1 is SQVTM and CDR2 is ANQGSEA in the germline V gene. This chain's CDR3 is CSVSDRDNEAFF. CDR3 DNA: TGCAGCGTTTCGGACCGGGACAATGAAGCTTTCTTT.

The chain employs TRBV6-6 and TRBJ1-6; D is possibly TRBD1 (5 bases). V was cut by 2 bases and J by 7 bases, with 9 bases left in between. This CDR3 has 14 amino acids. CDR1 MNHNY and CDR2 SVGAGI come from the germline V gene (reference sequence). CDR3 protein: CASSYLTANSPLHF. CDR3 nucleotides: TGTGCCAGCAGTTACCTGACAGCGAATTCACCCCTCCACTTT.

CDR3 DNA sequence: TGTGCCAGCTCACCCCGCTCAGCAAGGAGCTCCTACGAGCAGTACTTC. Translating it yields CASSPRSARSSYEQYF. The chain employs TRBV18 and TRBJ2-7, with no clear D. The CDR3 is 16 residues long. V was cut by 3 bases and J by 0 bases, with 15 bases left in between. Germline V gene lookup returns CDR1 KGHSH and CDR2 LQKENI. The whole variable domain, remainder taken from reference TRBV18 and TRBJ2-7, is NAGVMQNPRHLVRRRGQEARLRCSPMKGHSHVYWYRQLPEEGLKFMVYLQKENIIDESGMPKERFSAEFPKEGPSILRIQQVVRGDSAAYFCASSPRSARSSYEQYFGPGTRLTVT.

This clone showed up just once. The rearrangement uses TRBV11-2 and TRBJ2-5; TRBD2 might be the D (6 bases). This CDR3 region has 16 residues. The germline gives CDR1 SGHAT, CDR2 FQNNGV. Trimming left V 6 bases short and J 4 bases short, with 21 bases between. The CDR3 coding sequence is TGTGCCAGCAGTTCTCCGGGACTCCCGGGCGGAGAGACCCAGTACTTC. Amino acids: CASSSPGLPGGETQYF.

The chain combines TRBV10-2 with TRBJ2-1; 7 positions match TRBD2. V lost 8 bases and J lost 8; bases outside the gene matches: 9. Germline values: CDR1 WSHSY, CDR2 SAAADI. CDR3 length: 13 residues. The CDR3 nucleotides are TGCGCCAGCTGGCCTAGCGGCCTGCATGAGCAGTTCTTC. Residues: CASWPSGLHEQFF.

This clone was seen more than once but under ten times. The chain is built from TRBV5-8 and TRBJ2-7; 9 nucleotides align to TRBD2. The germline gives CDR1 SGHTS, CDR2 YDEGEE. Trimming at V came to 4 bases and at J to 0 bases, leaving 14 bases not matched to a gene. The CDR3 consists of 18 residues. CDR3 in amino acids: CASSPRGLASGPSYEQYF. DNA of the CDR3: TGTGCCAGCAGCCCCAGGGGACTAGCTAGCGGGCCCTCCTACGAGCAGTACTTC.

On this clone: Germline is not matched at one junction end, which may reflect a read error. The CDR3 is CASSGSLAGRVNTGELFF. As DNA, the CDR3 is TGTGCCAGCAGTGGGTCGCTAGCGGGGAGGGTCAACACCGGGGAGCTATTTTTT. The chain links TRBV2 to TRBJ2-2; TRBD2 agrees at 9 bases. Germline-derived CDR1 and CDR2 are SNHLY and FYNNEI. This CDR3 region has 18 residues.

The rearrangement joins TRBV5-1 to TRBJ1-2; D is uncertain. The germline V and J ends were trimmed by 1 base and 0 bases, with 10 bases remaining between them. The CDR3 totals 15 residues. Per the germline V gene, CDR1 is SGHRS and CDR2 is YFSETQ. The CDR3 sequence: CASSLTGAANYGYTF. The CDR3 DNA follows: TGCGCCAGCAGCTTGACGGGAGCAGCTAACTATGGCTACACCTTC.

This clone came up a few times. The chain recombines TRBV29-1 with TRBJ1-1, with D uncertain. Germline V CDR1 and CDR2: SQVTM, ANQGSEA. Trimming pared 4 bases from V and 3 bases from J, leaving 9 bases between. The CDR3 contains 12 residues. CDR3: CSVGHSYTEAFF. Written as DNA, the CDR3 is TGCAGCGTTGGACACAGTTACACTGAAGCTTTCTTT.

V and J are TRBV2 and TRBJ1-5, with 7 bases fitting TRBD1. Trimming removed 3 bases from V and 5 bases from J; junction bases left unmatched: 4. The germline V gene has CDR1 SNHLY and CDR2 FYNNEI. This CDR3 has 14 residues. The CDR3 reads CASSDRDSYQPQHF. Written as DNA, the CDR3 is TGTGCCAGCAGTGACCGGGACAGCTATCAGCCCCAGCATTTT.

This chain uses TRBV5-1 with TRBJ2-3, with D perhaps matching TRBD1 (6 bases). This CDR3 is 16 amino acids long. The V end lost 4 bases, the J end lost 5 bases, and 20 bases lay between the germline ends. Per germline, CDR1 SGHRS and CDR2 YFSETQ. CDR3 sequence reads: CASSPEGHREGDTQYF. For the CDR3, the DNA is TGCGCCAGCAGCCCAGAGGGACATCGAGAGGGAGATACGCAGTATTTT.

This CDR3 is CASSPRQGEGFSYEQYF. Here the CDR3 DNA reads TGCGCCAGCAGCCCCCGACAGGGGGAGGGTTTCTCCTACGAGCAGTACTTC. J is TRBJ2-7 and V is TRBV10-1; 9 bases fit TRBD1. This CDR3 is built from 17 residues. Per the germline V gene, CDR1 is WNHNN and CDR2 is SYGVQD (reference sequence). V shed 6 bases and J 0 bases; nucleotides not matched to a gene: 12.

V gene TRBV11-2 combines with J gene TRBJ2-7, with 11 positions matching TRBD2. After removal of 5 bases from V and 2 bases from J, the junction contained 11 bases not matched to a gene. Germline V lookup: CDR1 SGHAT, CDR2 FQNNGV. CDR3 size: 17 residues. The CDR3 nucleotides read TGTGCCAGCAGCGCCGGGACTAGCGGATCCGTACCCTACGAGCAGTACTTC. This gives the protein CASSAGTSGSVPYEQYF.

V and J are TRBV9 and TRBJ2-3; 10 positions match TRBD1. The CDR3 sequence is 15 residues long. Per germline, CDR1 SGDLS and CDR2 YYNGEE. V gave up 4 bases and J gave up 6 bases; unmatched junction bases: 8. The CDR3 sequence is CASSTQRTGGDTQYF. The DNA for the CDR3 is TGTGCCAGCAGCACCCAGCGGACAGGGGGGGATACGCAGTATTTT. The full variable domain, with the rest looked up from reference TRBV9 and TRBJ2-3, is DSGVTQTPKHLITATGQRVTLRCSPRSGDLSVYWYQQSLDQGLQFLIQYYNGEERAKGNILERFSAQQFPDLHSELNLSSLELGDSALYFCASSTQRTGGDTQYFGPGTRLTVL.

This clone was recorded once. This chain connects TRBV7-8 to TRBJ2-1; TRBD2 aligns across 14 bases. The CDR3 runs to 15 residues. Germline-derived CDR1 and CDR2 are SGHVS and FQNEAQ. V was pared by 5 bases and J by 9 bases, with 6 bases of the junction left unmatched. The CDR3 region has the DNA TGTGCCAGCAGCAGGGGACTAGCGGGAGTTCTTGAGCAGTTCTTC. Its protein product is CASSRGLAGVLEQFF.

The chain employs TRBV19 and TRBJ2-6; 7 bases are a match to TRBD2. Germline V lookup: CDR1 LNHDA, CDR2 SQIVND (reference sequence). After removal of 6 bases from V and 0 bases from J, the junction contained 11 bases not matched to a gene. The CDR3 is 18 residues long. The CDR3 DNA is TGTGCCAGTAGCAGGGAGGGACTGCCGTCCTCTGGGGCCAACGTCCTGACTTTC. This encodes CASSREGLPSSGANVLTF.

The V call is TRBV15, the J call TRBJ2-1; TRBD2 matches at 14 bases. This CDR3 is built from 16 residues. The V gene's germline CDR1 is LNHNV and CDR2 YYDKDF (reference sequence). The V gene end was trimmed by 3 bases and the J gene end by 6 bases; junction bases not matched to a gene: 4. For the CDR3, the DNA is TGTGCCACCAGCAGGGCCGGGACTAGCGGGGGCAATGAGCAGTTCTTC. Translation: CATSRAGTSGGNEQFF.

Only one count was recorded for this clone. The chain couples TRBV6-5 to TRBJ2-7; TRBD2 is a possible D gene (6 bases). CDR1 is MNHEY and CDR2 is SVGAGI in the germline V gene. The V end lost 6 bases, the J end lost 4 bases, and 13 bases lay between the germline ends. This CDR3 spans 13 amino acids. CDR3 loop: CASSPPEGYEQYF. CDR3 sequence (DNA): TGTGCCAGCAGCCCCCCGGAGGGGTACGAGCAGTACTTC.

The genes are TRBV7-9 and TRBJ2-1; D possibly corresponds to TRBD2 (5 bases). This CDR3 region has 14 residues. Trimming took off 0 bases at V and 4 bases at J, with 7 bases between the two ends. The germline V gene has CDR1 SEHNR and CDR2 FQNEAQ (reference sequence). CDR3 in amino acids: CASSLATGYNEQFF. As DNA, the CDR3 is TGTGCCAGCAGCTTAGCAACGGGGTACAATGAGCAGTTCTTC.

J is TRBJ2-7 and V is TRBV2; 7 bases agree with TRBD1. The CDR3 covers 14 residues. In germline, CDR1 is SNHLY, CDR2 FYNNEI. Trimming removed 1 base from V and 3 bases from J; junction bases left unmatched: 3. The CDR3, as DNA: TGTGCCAGCAGTGAAGACGGGACAGTCTACGAGCAGTACTTC. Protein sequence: CASSEDGTVYEQYF.

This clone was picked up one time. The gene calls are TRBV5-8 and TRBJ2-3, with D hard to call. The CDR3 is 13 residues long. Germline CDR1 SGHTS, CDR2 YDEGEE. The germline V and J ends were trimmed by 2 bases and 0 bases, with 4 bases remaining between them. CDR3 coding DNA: TGTGCCAGCAGCTTAACTAGCACAGATACGCAGTATTTT. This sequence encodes CASSLTSTDTQYF.

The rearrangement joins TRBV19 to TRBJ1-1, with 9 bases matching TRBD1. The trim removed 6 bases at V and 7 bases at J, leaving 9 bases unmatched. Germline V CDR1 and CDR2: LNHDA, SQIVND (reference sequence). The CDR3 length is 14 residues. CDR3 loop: CASSGTQGAGEAFF. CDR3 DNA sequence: TGTGCCAGTAGCGGGACACAGGGGGCGGGTGAAGCTTTCTTT.

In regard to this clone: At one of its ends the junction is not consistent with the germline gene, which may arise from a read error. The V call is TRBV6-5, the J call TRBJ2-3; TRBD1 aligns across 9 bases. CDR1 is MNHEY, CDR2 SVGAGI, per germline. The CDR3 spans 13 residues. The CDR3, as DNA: TGTGCCAGCGGACAGGGGCGCACTGATACGCAGTATTTT. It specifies CASGQGRTDTQYF.